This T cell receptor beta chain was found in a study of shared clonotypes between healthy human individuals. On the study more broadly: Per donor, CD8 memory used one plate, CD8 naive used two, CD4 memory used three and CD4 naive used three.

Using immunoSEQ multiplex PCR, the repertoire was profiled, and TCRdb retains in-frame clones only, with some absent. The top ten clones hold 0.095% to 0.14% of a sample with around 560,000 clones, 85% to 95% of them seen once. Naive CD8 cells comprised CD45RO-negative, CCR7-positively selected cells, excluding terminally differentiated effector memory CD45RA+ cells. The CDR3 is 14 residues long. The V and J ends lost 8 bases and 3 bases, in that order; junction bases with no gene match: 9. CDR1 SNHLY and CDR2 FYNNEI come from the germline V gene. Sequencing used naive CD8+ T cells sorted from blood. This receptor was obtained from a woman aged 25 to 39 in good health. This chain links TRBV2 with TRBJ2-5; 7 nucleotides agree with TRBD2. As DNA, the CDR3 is TGTGCCAGCTGGGAGGGGCTAGCGGAAGAGACCCAGTACTTC. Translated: CASWEGLAEETQYF.